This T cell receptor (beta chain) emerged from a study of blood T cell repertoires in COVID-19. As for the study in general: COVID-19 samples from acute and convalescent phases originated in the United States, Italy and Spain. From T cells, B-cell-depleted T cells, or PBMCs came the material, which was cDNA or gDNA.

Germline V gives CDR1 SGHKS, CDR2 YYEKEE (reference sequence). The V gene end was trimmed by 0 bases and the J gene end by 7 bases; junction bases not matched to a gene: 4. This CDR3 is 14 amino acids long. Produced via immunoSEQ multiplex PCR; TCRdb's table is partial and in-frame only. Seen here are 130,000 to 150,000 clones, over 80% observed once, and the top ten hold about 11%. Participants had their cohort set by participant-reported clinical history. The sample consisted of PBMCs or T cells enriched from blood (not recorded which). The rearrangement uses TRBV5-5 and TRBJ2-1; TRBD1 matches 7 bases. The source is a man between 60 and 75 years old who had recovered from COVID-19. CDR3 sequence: CASSLAGGTNEQFF. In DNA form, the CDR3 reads TGTGCCAGCAGCTTGGCAGGGGGAACGAATGAGCAGTTCTTC.